The clone carrying this T cell receptor (beta chain) showed up many times. Antigen specificity is unknown. This sample is part of a study of T cells after yellow fever vaccination. The CDR3 is 15 amino acids. V lost 4 bases and J lost 8, with 18 bases in between. The V gene's germline CDR1 is SGHNT and CDR2 YYREEE (reference sequence). Overall study results and limits: Primary-vaccination clones mostly resurfaced post-booster (about 95% CD4, approximately 87% CD8).

A process of 5'RACE template switching, which added a universal primer site and UMIs, was used to make TCR cDNA. In TCRdb, the 5' RACE reads were re-called with MiXCR into one record per CDR3 protein. The data show over 150,000 distinct CDR3 sequences, with about 6% seen just once and approximately 3% held by the top ten. This chain connects TRBV5-4 to TRBJ1-4, with a tentative D call TRBD1 (5 bases). The sequence was collected from a man aged 18 to 29 who received the YFV17D yellow fever vaccine. Here the sequenced sample was CD4+ T cells sorted from PBMCs, taken on the day of the first yellow fever vaccination. CDR3 region: CASSPTPGIYEKLFF. CDR3 DNA sequence: TGTGCCAGCAGCCCAACTCCAGGGATTTACGAAAAACTGTTTTTT.